This entry concerns a single T cell receptor (beta chain). This specimen belongs to a study of blood T cell repertoires in COVID-19. Study-level background: Both acute and convalescent COVID-19 samples were obtained from the United States, Italy and Spain. From T cells, B-cell-depleted T cells, or PBMCs came the material, which was cDNA or gDNA.

Authors' analysis steps: It was from reference gene primer amplification that nucleated cell counts were estimated. Measured with immunoSEQ multiplex PCR; TCRdb has only the in-frame clones, and not every one. The V and J calls and clone size were taken over from that table, and D and trimming were inferred from the DNA. The data hold 200,000 to 250,000 clones, with 70% to 90% observed a single time. CDR3 size: 11 residues. Germline V gives CDR1 MDHEN, CDR2 SYDVKM. Trimming shortened V by 3 bases and J by 6 bases, and 2 bases separated the two germline ends. This clonotype was obtained from a man aged 35-49 years with acute or convalescent COVID-19. What was sequenced was peripheral blood. The rearrangement links TRBV28 to TRBJ2-2; no clear D gene. The CDR3 loop is CASSFAGELFF. The DNA of the CDR3 is TGTGCCAGCAGTTTCGCCGGGGAGCTGTTTTTT.